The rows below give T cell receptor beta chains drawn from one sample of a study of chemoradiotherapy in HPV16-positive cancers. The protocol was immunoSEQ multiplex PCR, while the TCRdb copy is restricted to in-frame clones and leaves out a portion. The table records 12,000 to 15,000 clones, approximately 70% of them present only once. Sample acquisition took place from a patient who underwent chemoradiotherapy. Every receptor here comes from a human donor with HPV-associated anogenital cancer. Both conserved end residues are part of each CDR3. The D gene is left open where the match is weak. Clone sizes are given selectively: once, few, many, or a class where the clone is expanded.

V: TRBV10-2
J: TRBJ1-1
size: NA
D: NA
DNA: TGCGCCAGCGGGGACCTGAACACTGAAGCTTTCTTT
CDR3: CASGDLNTEAFF

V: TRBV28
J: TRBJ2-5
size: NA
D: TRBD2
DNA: TGTGCCAGCAGTCCCCCAGCGGGGCTATATCAAGAGACCCAGTACTTC
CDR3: CASSPPAGLYQETQYF

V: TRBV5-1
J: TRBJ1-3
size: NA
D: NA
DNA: TGCGCCAGCAGCCTGGACGGTAGCTCTGGAAACACCATATATTTT
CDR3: CASSLDGSSGNTIYF

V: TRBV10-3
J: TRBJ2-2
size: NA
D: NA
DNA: TGTGCCATCAGTGATGGGGGACGGGGCATCACCGGGGAGCTGTTTTTT
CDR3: CAISDGGRGITGELFF

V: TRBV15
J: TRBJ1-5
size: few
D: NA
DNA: TGTGCCACCAGCAGAGAGGGGGGGTTTAGTCAGCCCCAGCATTTT
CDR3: CATSREGGFSQPQHF

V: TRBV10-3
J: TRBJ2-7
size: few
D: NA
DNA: TGTGCCGCCACCTCCCTCCAGGGTAGCTCCTACGAGCAGTACTTC
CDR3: CAATSLQGSSYEQYF

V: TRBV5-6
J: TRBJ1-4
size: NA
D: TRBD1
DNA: TGTGCCAGCAGCTTGTTCGGGTCAGGGGGGGAAAAACTGTTTTTT
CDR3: CASSLFGSGGEKLFF

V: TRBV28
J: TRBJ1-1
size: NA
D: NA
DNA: TGTGCCAGCAGTTTGCGGGCCCCTGAAGCTTTCTTT
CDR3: CASSLRAPEAFF

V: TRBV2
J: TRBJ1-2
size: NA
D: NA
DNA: TGTGCCAGCAGTCCTGCAGGGGGCTACACCTTC
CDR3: CASSPAGGYTF

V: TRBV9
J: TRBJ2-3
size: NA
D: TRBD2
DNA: TGTGCCAGCAGCGTTGGGACTAGCGGTTTCACAGATACGCAGTATTTT
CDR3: CASSVGTSGFTDTQYF

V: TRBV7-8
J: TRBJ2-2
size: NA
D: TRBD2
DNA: TGTGCCAGCAGCTTAGACTTCGGTAGCGGGGGCCACCGCACCGGGGAGCTGTTTTTT
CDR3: CASSLDFGSGGHRTGELFF

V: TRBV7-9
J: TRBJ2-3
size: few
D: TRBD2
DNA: TGTGCCAGCAGCGTCGGACTAGCGGCACAGGGTACGCAGTATTTT
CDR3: CASSVGLAAQGTQYF

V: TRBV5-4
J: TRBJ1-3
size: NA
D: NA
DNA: TGTGCCAGCAGCTTGCGGGACGCCGTCTCTGGAAACACCATATATTTT
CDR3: CASSLRDAVSGNTIYF

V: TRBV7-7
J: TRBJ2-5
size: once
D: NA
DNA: TGTGCTAGCAGCTTAGGAGTGCGGCAGACCCAGTACTTC
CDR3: CASSLGVRQTQYF

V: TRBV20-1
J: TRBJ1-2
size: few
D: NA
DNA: TGCAGTGCTAGAGATGGTACAGATGAGGCCTTC
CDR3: CSARDGTDEAF

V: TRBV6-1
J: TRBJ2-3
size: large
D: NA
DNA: TGTGCCAGCAGTCCAGACCCACTTGAGTTTGATACGCAGTATTTT
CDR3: CASSPDPLEFDTQYF

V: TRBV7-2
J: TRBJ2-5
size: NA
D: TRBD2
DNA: TGTGCCAGCAGCAAGACTAGCGGGTTCCAAGAGACCCAGTACTTC
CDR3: CASSKTSGFQETQYF

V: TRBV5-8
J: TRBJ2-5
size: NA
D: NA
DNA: TGTGCCGCACTCGGAGGGAGCGGATGGTACCAAGAGACCCAGTACTTC
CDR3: CAALGGSGWYQETQYF

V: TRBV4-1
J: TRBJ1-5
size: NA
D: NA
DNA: TGCGCCAGCAGCCAAGATGGAGGGCCATTGGGGACCCAGCATTTT
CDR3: CASSQDGGPLGTQHF

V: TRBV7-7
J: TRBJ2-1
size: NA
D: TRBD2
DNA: TGTGCTAGCAGCTTAGCGGGACATTACAATGAGCAGTTCTTC
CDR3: CASSLAGHYNEQFF

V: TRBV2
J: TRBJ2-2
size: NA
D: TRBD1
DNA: TGTGCCAGCAGCGAGGGGATACAGGGGATCACCGGGGAGCTGTTTTTT
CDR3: CASSEGIQGITGELFF

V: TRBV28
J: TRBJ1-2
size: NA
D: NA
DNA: TGTGCCAGCAGTCGTCCCCCGGACTATGGCTACACCTTC
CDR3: CASSRPPDYGYTF

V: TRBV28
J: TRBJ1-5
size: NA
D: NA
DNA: TGTGCCAGCGCAGCTCTGGGCGGAGTTGGGCAGCCCCAGCATTTT
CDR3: CASAALGGVGQPQHF